Below, 28 T cell receptor beta chains from the same sample are listed, as sequenced in a study of CD8+CD57+ T cells in acquired aplastic anemia. The use of genomic DNA as template underpinned the TCR beta VDJ and CDR3 profiling. A single record per CDR3 protein comes from TCRdb applying MiXCR to the reads. Of around 150,000 distinct CDR3 sequences in the sample, 40% to 50% were seen once. Sequenced patients had shown CD8+CD57+ cell expansion by flow cytometry. Sequencing was carried out using sorted CD4+, CD8+, or CD8+CD57+ T cells (not recorded which) from PBMCs. Receptors originate from a human donor with aplastic anemia.

This clonotype was counted many times. This chain connects TRBV9 to TRBJ2-7, with D tentatively TRBD2 (5 bases). The CDR3 covers 15 residues. Trimming shortened V by 3 bases and J by 2 bases, and 15 bases separated the two germline ends. Germline CDR1 SGDLS, CDR2 YYNGEE. DNA for the CDR3: TGTGCCAGCAGCGCCTCTACGGGAATTACCTACGAGCAGTACTTC. It translates to CASSASTGITYEQYF.

This sequence joins TRBV2 and TRBJ2-7; TRBD1 might be the D (5 bases). This CDR3 region has 13 residues. Deletions cut 4 bases from V and 4 bases from J, with 11 bases between. Germline V gene lookup returns CDR1 SNHLY and CDR2 FYNNEI. CDR3 nucleotides: TGTGCCAGCAGTGTAGGGGTGGGTTACGAGCAGTACTTC. Amino acid sequence: CASSVGVGYEQYF.

The chain is built from TRBV2 and TRBJ2-1, with no clear D. Trimming removed 0 bases from V and 5 bases from J, with 2 bases in between. Germline-derived CDR1 and CDR2 are SNHLY and FYNNEI. This CDR3 contains 12 residues. The CDR3, as DNA: TGTGCCAGCAGTGAAGCGGACAATGAGCAGTTCTTC. It codes for CASSEADNEQFF. Full variable domain (outside the CDR3, taken from reference TRBV2 and TRBJ2-1): EPEVTQTPSHQVTQMGQEVILRCVPISNHLYFYWYRQILGQKVEFLVSFYNNEISEKSEIFDDQFSVERPDGSNFTLKIRSTKLEDSAMYFCASSEADNEQFFGPGTRLTVL.

This clonotype was seen ten or more times. The genes are TRBV9 and TRBJ1-1; D unresolved. Germline CDR1 reads SGDLS; CDR2 reads YYNGEE. The CDR3 has 16 amino acids. V was pared by 0 bases and J by 3 bases, with 15 bases between. The CDR3 loop reads CASSVEGGQMDTEAFF. The CDR3, as DNA: TGTGCCAGCAGCGTAGAGGGCGGCCAGATGGACACTGAAGCTTTCTTT.

J is TRBJ2-7 and V is TRBV10-3; no reliable D call. The CDR3 is made up of 14 amino acids. V lost 6 bases and J 0 bases, leaving 12 bases between the germline ends. Germline V lookup: CDR1 ENHRY, CDR2 SYGVKD. The CDR3 reads CAISPRLASYEQYF. In nucleotides, the CDR3 is TGTGCCATCAGCCCCCGTTTAGCCTCCTACGAGCAGTACTTC.

This clonotype occurred once. The chain couples TRBV29-1 to TRBJ2-1, with a possible D match to TRBD2 (5 bases). V lost 8 bases and J lost 10, with 21 bases in between. CDR3 length equals 13 residues. Looked up from germline, CDR1 is SQVTM and CDR2 is ANQGSEA. CDR3 bases: TGCAGCATAGCCGGAGGTGCTTACTACGAGCAGTTCTTC. Its translation is CSIAGGAYYEQFF.

The rearrangement links TRBV11-2 to TRBJ2-4; TRBD2 aligns across 8 bases. The V gene's germline CDR1 is SGHAT and CDR2 FQNNGV. V shed 5 bases, J shed 4 bases, and the junction held 7 bases outside the gene matches. This CDR3 has 15 amino acids. The chain's CDR3 is CASSLTREGKNIQYF. CDR3 in DNA: TGTGCCAGCAGCCTAACCCGGGAGGGAAAAAACATTCAGTACTTC.

With respect to this clonotype: Given a much more abundant clone one base away, this may be a read error. V gene TRBV4-1 combines with J gene TRBJ2-5; 15 nucleotides line up with TRBD2. Per germline, CDR1 MGHRA and CDR2 YSYEKL. CDR3 length: 16 residues. V was pared by 5 bases and J by 7 bases, with 8 bases of the junction left unmatched. The CDR3 sequence is CASSEIGLAGGRTQYF. In nucleotides, the CDR3 is TGCGCCAGCAGCGAAATAGGACTAGCGGGAGGGAGGACCCAGTACTTC.

The rearrangement links TRBV4-1 to TRBJ2-2; maybe TRBD2 (6 bases). The CDR3 covers 16 residues. CDR1 MGHRA and CDR2 YSYEKL come from the germline V gene. V lost 2 bases and J lost 6, with 16 bases in between. In DNA, the CDR3 is TGCGCCAGCAGCCAAAGGGCCTCATGGGAGGCCGGGGAGCTGTTTTTT. It translates to CASSQRASWEAGELFF.

This clonotype was seen once. Since the CDR3 does not end with the conserved phenylalanine or tryptophan, this likely comes from a read error. No DNA is shown, since the ends of the CDR3 on it are uncertain; the CDR3 is the one TCRdb lists. V usage is TRBV7-9 and J usage is TRBJ1-1. CDR1 and CDR2 from the germline V gene are SEHNR and FQNEAQ (reference sequence). The CDR3 length equals 15 residues, ends included. CDR3 sequence: CASSPPGAANTEALS.

This clonotype was seen a few times. The gene calls are TRBV10-3 and TRBJ2-7, with a possible D match to TRBD2 (5 bases). Germline V CDR1 and CDR2: ENHRY, SYGVKD. Trimming shortened V by 0 bases and J by 0 bases, and 9 bases separated the two germline ends. The CDR3 is 15 residues long. This CDR3 is CAISESDRGSYEQYV. CDR3 sequence (DNA): TGTGCCATCAGTGAGTCGGATCGGGGCTCCTACGAGCAGTACGTC.

The chain has TRBV20-1 and TRBJ2-2, with D possibly being TRBD1 (5 bases). The CDR3 has 13 amino acids. Germline V gives CDR1 DFQATT, CDR2 SNEGSKA (reference sequence). V was shortened by 1 base and J by 3 bases, with 6 bases between the two germline ends. The CDR3 bases are TGCAGTGCTAGAGGACAGTACACCGGGGAGCTGTTTTTT. Protein: CSARGQYTGELFF.

This clonotype was seen a single time. It is likely a read error, because the conserved phenylalanine at the end of the CDR3 is missing. CDR3: CASSPTAGNYGYTS. In DNA, the CDR3 is TGTGCCAGCAGCCCTACAGCCGGGAACTATGGCTACACCTCC. The chain links TRBV11-2 to TRBJ1-2; D not certain. The CDR3 spans 14 residues. Trimming stripped 5 bases from V and 2 bases from J, with 12 bases between. Germline V gene sequence: CDR1 SGHAT, CDR2 FQNNGV.

V is TRBV12-3 or TRBV12-4 and J is TRBJ1-2; 7 bases map to TRBD1. Trimming removed 4 bases from V and 5 bases from J; junction bases left unmatched: 4. The CDR3 contains 13 residues. The DNA for the CDR3 is TGTGCCAGCAGTTCCGACAGGGCGTATGGCTACACCTTC. The encoded protein is CASSSDRAYGYTF.

There are a few counts of this clonotype. One base away lies a much larger clone, so this may be a sequencing read error. The chain couples TRBV24-1 to TRBJ2-3, with 10 bases lining up with TRBD2. V dropped 9 bases and J dropped 2; count of bases not matched to a gene: 4. Per the germline V gene, CDR1 is KGHDR and CDR2 is SFDVKD. The CDR3 consists of 14 residues. The CDR3 region is CATEAGGTTDTQYF. Written as DNA, the CDR3 is TGTGCCACCGAAGCGGGAGGGACCACAGATACGCAGTATTTT.

Comments on this clonotype: Being one base from a much bigger clone, this may be a read error. The rearrangement joins TRBV19 to TRBJ1-3, with D possibly TRBD1 on 6 matching bases. V shed 6 bases and J shed 0 bases, with 15 bases lying between them. Per germline, CDR1 LNHDA and CDR2 SQIVND (reference sequence). The CDR3 is 16 amino acids. The CDR3 DNA reads TGTGCCAGTAGAAAAGGGACATGCAGCTCTGGAAACACCATATATTTT. As protein: CASRKGTCSSGNTIYF.

This clonotype was detected a few times. The J gene is TRBJ1-5, the V gene TRBV12-3 or TRBV12-4; D gene unclear. V gave up 4 bases and J gave up 9 bases, with 10 bases separating them. This CDR3 has 12 amino acids. The CDR3 is CASSSYSGPQHF. In nucleotides, the CDR3 is TGTGCCAGCAGTTCCTACTCGGGGCCCCAGCATTTT.

This clonotype was counted at least ten times. The chain uses TRBV12-3 or TRBV12-4 and TRBJ2-1; 9 bases fit TRBD1. J gave up 3 bases and V 8 bases, and 5 bases lay outside the gene matches. This CDR3 region has 14 residues. The CDR3 DNA follows: TGTGCCAGCGGATGGACAGGGGTCTACAATGAGCAGTTCTTC. The encoded protein is CASGWTGVYNEQFF.

CDR3 sequence reads: CSASSAGTGGNEQFF. The CDR3 bases are TGCAGTGCCAGCAGTGCCGGGACAGGGGGCAATGAGCAGTTCTTC. V gene TRBV20-1 combines with J gene TRBJ2-1; TRBD1 matches at 11 bases. The germline V gene encodes CDR1 DFQATT and CDR2 SNEGSKA (reference sequence). V shed 6 bases and J 6 bases; nucleotides not matched to a gene: 10. This CDR3 comprises 15 residues.

V gene TRBV10-3 combines with J gene TRBJ1-5; tentatively, D is TRBD1 (6 bases). V lost 3 bases and J lost 4, with 10 bases in between. Germline loops: CDR1 ENHRY, CDR2 SYGVKD. CDR3 length: 14 residues. The CDR3 reads CAISEDRNNQPQHF. The DNA for the CDR3 is TGTGCCATCAGTGAAGACAGGAATAATCAGCCCCAGCATTTT.

This clonotype was seen only a few times. The J gene is TRBJ1-5, the V gene TRBV28; D might be TRBD1 (5 bases). Trimming pared 8 bases from V and 4 bases from J, leaving 15 bases between. The CDR3 is made up of 14 amino acids. Germline lookup yields CDR1 MDHEN and CDR2 SYDVKM. CDR3 DNA: TGTGCCAGCCGAATAGGGAGGGGTAATCAGCCCCAGCATTTT. Amino acids: CASRIGRGNQPQHF.

In its sample, this clonotype was seen many times. The chain recombines TRBV20-1 with TRBJ1-2, with D possibly matching TRBD1 (5 bases). The CDR3 covers 16 residues. Germline V gene sequence: CDR1 DFQATT, CDR2 SNEGSKA (reference sequence). The ends were cut back, 5 bases at V and 2 bases at J, with 21 bases in the middle. The CDR3 DNA sequence: TGCAGTGCTTTCGGTCTGAGACAGAAGAGCAACTATGGCTACACCTTC. It specifies CSAFGLRQKSNYGYTF.

The chain links TRBV19 to TRBJ2-3; tentative D call: TRBD1 (5 bases). CDR3 length equals 13 residues. Trimming removed 5 bases at V and 1 base at J, with 7 bases between. Germline assignment: CDR1 LNHDA and CDR2 SQIVND (reference sequence). CDR3 in amino acids: CASSGAGTDTQYF. CDR3 nucleotide sequence: TGTGCCAGTAGTGGGGCAGGCACAGATACGCAGTATTTT.

This clonotype was picked up a small number of times. The rearrangement joins TRBV9 to TRBJ2-6; D is unresolved. Germline values: CDR1 SGDLS, CDR2 YYNGEE. This CDR3 comprises 15 residues. Trimming left V 0 bases short and J 2 bases short, with 6 bases between. CDR3 amino acids: CASSVGGTGANVLTF. Here the CDR3 DNA reads TGTGCCAGCAGCGTAGGGGGAACTGGGGCCAACGTCCTGACTTTC. The whole variable domain, remainder taken from reference TRBV9 and TRBJ2-6, is DSGVTQTPKHLITATGQRVTLRCSPRSGDLSVYWYQQSLDQGLQFLIQYYNGEERAKGNILERFSAQQFPDLHSELNLSSLELGDSALYFCASSVGGTGANVLTFGAGSRLTVL.

V usage is TRBV6-1 and J usage is TRBJ1-2; 8 bases line up with TRBD1. V shed 7 bases and J 7 bases; nucleotides not matched to a gene: 11. The CDR3 runs to 14 residues. CDR1 is MNHNS, CDR2 SASEGT, per germline. CDR3 nucleotides: TGTGCCAGCACATACACAGGGGGTGGCGGTGGCTACACCTTC. This codes for CASTYTGGGGGYTF.

As concerns this clonotype: A much larger clone differs by one base, so this may be a read error. The missing conserved phenylalanine or tryptophan at the end of this CDR3 makes a read error likely. The chain joins TRBV11-2 to TRBJ2-3; 8 bases match TRBD1. Germline-derived CDR1 and CDR2 are SGHAT and FQNNGV. The CDR3 extends over 15 amino acids. The ends lost 1 base at V and 5 bases at J; junction bases unmatched: 5. In DNA, the CDR3 is TGTGCCAGCAGCTTAGGGACAGGGCGGTTAGATACGCAGTATTCT. This codes for CASSLGTGRLDTQYS.

With respect to this clonotype: It may be a read error: a sequence one base away is much more abundant. The rearrangement joins TRBV24-1 to TRBJ2-1, with TRBD2 matching over 8 bases. The CDR3 totals 14 residues. The germline V gene has CDR1 KGHDR and CDR2 SFDVKD. V shed 11 bases, J shed 8 bases, and the junction held 13 bases outside the gene matches. CDR3 protein: CASSPGLGQDEQFF. CDR3 bases: TGTGCCAGCAGCCCGGGACTAGGCCAGGATGAGCAGTTCTTC.

As to this clonotype: The germline gene is not matched at one end of the junction; a read error may be the cause. V usage is TRBV12-3 or TRBV12-4 and J usage is TRBJ2-7; D is unresolved. The CDR3 is 16 residues long. DNA for the CDR3: TGTGCCAGCAGTTTAGCTCTTGGACGTGAGTCCTACGGGCAGTACTTC. Translating gives CASSLALGRESYGQYF.